This TCR beta chain was observed in a study of shared clonotypes between healthy human individuals. This clone was seen only once. Its target is unknown. Whole-study results and caveats: The naive CD4 repertoires of several donors were compared, and approximately 5% of clonotypes were shared.

This CDR3 comprises 14 residues. Germline V gene sequence: CDR1 MDHEN, CDR2 SYDVKM. V was clipped by 1 base and J by 7 bases, with 14 bases between them. The sorted-subset replicate PCRs were given about 210 ng DNA, which is tens of thousands of T cell genomes. This table comes from immunoSEQ multiplex PCR, and its TCRdb copy is limited to in-frame clones, with some not included. The sample records under 350,000 clones, 87% being singletons. The receptor was derived from a man younger than 35 in good health. Sequencing used memory CD8+ T cells sorted from blood. Noted subset: CD45RO+ cells pooled with CCR7-negative TemRA cells. The chain carries TRBV28 and TRBJ2-7; D might be TRBD1 (7 bases). CDR3 in amino acids: CASSLLTGSGEQYF. CDR3 DNA: TGTGCCAGCAGTTTATTGACAGGGAGCGGGGAGCAGTACTTC.